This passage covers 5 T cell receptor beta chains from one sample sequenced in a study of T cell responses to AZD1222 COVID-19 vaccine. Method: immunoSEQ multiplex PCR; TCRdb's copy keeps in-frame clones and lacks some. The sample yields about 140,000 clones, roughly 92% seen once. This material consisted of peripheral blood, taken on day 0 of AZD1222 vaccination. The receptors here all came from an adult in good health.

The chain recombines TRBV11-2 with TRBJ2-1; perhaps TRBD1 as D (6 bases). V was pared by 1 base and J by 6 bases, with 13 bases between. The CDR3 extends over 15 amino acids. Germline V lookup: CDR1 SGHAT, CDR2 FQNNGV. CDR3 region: CASSLARGHANEQFF. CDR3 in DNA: TGTGCCAGCAGCTTAGCCAGGGGTCACGCCAATGAGCAGTTCTTC.

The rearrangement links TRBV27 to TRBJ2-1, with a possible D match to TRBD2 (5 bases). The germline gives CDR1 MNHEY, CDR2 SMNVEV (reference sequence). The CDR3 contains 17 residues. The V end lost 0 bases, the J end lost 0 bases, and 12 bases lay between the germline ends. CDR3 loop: CASSLSWAAVSYNEQFF. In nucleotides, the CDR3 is TGTGCCAGCAGTTTATCGTGGGCAGCGGTCTCCTACAATGAGCAGTTCTTC.

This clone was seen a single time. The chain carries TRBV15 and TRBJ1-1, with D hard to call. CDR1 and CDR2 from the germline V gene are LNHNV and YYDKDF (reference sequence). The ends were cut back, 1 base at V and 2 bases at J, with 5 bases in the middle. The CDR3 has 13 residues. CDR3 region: CATSRGGNTEAFF. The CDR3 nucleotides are TGTGCCACCAGCAGAGGAGGAAACACTGAAGCTTTCTTT.

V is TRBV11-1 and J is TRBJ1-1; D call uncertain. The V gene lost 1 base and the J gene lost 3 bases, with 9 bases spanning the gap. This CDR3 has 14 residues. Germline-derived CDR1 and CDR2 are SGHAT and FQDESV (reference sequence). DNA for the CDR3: TGTGCCAGCAGCTTAGTAAAACGGCACACTGAAGCTTTCTTT. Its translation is CASSLVKRHTEAFF.

The CDR3 sequence: CASSLDRGAYNEQFF. The CDR3 DNA reads TGCGCCAGCAGCTTGGACCGAGGAGCCTACAATGAGCAGTTCTTC. The V and J genes are TRBV5-1 and TRBJ2-1, with unresolved D. Trimming took off 0 bases at V and 2 bases at J, with 9 bases between the two ends. This CDR3 region has 15 residues. The germline gives CDR1 SGHRS, CDR2 YFSETQ.